These 15 T cell receptor beta chains came from one sample sequenced in a study of T cell responses to AZD1222 COVID-19 vaccine. The repertoire was sequenced with immunoSEQ multiplex PCR; TCRdb's copy has only in-frame clones and lacks some. The sample lists 95,000 to 150,000 clones, 80% to 90% seen once, with under 4% in the top ten. This specimen consisted of peripheral blood, obtained on day 0 of AZD1222 vaccination. The receptors were gathered from an adult in good health.

This sequence joins TRBV27 and TRBJ2-2, with 8 bases fitting TRBD1. The CDR3 consists of 17 residues. From germline, CDR1 is MNHEY and CDR2 SMNVEV (reference sequence). After removal of 5 bases from V and 5 bases from J, the junction contained 13 bases not matched to a gene. The CDR3 sequence is CASSPPPWTGRTGELFF. The CDR3 nucleotides read TGTGCCAGCAGTCCTCCCCCGTGGACAGGGAGAACCGGGGAGCTGTTTTTT.

This chain connects TRBV28 to TRBJ1-5; 9 nucleotides line up with TRBD1. V gave up 3 bases and J gave up 7 bases; unmatched junction bases: 7. The V gene's germline CDR1 is MDHEN and CDR2 SYDVKM. The CDR3 loop spans 15 amino acids. The CDR3 here is CASSLGDRAGQPQHF. In DNA, the CDR3 is TGTGCCAGCAGTTTGGGGGACAGGGCCGGGCAGCCCCAGCATTTT.

This clone is a singleton in its sample. V usage is TRBV5-8 and J usage is TRBJ2-1; TRBD2 matches 16 bases. Trimming took 4 bases from V and 9 from J; bases not matched to a gene: 10. CDR1 SGHTS and CDR2 YDEGEE come from the germline V gene. The CDR3 has 17 amino acids. The CDR3 DNA reads as TGTGCCAGCAGCAGACCCGGGACTAGCGGGAGGGGACCTGAGCAGTTCTTC. It codes for CASSRPGTSGRGPEQFF. The variable domain in full, with the rest retrieved from reference TRBV5-8 and TRBJ2-1, is EAGVTQSPTHLIKTRGQQATLRCSPISGHTSVYWYQQALGLGLQFLLWYDEGEERNRGNFPPRFSGRQFPNYSSELNVNALELEDSALYLCASSRPGTSGRGPEQFFGPGTRLTVL.

The rearrangement joins TRBV30 to TRBJ1-2; TRBD1 might be the D (5 bases). The CDR3 is made up of 13 amino acids. Germline CDR1 is GTSNPN and CDR2 is SVGIG (reference sequence). V lost 0 bases and J 8 bases, leaving 13 bases between the germline ends. CDR3 in amino acids: CAWSVDSQRGYTF. The CDR3 DNA reads TGTGCCTGGAGTGTAGACAGTCAAAGGGGCTACACCTTC.

This rearrangement joins TRBV6-2 or TRBV6-3 to TRBJ1-2; D call uncertain. This CDR3 spans 13 amino acids. Trimming took off 0 bases at V and 6 bases at J, with 8 bases between the two ends. Germline CDR1 is MNHEY and CDR2 is SVGEGT. CDR3: CASSYSMSDGYTF. The CDR3 nucleotides are TGTGCCAGCAGTTACTCGATGTCAGATGGCTACACCTTC.

This rearrangement joins TRBV9 to TRBJ2-3; D uncertain. Germline V gives CDR1 SGDLS, CDR2 YYNGEE. This CDR3 spans 13 amino acids. V was shortened by 0 bases and J by 4 bases, with 6 bases between the two germline ends. This CDR3 is CASSVGASDTQYF. CDR3 coding DNA: TGTGCCAGCAGCGTAGGTGCGTCAGATACGCAGTATTTT.

This rearrangement joins TRBV5-1 to TRBJ1-4, with 7 bases identical to TRBD1. Germline V gene lookup returns CDR1 SGHRS and CDR2 YFSETQ. The CDR3 runs 16 residues. V was clipped by 4 bases and J by 0 bases; unmatched bases: 6. The CDR3 loop is CASSAGGTATNEKLFF. In DNA, the CDR3 is TGCGCCAGCAGCGCTGGCGGGACAGCAACTAATGAAAAACTGTTTTTT.

The J gene is TRBJ2-1, the V gene TRBV28; the D gene is possibly TRBD2 (6 bases). Trimming removed 4 bases from V and 9 bases from J, with 10 bases in between. The CDR3 loop spans 12 amino acids. Germline-derived CDR1 and CDR2 are MDHEN and SYDVKM. Here the CDR3 reads CASSYGGGEQFF. CDR3 DNA sequence: TGTGCCAGCAGTTATGGGGGAGGTGAGCAGTTCTTC.

V and J are TRBV6-5 and TRBJ1-2; no clear D gene. The CDR3 spans 12 residues. Germline CDR1 and CDR2: MNHEY and SVGAGI. Trimming pared 9 bases from V and 6 bases from J, leaving 14 bases between. In DNA, the CDR3 is TGTGCCAGAAATCTAACACGCCATGGCTACACCTTC. Protein product: CARNLTRHGYTF.

The rearrangement links TRBV15 to TRBJ1-1, with 9 bases matching TRBD1. Trimming cost V 3 bases and J 6 bases; bases outside gene matches: 17. The CDR3 is 18 residues long. Germline V CDR1 and CDR2: LNHNV, YYDKDF (reference sequence). In DNA, the CDR3 is TGTGCCACCAGCAGCCGGGGACAGGGCCGGATAACGGTCTCTGAAGCTTTCTTT. It yields the protein CATSSRGQGRITVSEAFF.

The genes are TRBV10-3 and TRBJ1-5; TRBD1 is a possible D gene (5 bases). Germline assignment: CDR1 ENHRY and CDR2 SYGVKD. The CDR3 sequence is 16 residues long. The V gene lost 2 bases and the J gene lost 4 bases, with 15 bases spanning the gap. CDR3 sequence reads: CAISEHLGRGNQPQHF. The CDR3 nucleotides are TGTGCCATCAGTGAGCATCTGGGCCGGGGGAATCAGCCCCAGCATTTT.

The gene calls are TRBV7-7 and TRBJ2-2, with D perhaps TRBD1 or TRBD2 (6 bases each). This CDR3 is 13 amino acids long. The ends were cut back, 4 bases at V and 7 bases at J, with 10 bases in the middle. Germline CDR1 SSHAT, CDR2 FNYEAQ (reference sequence). The CDR3 is CASSSGAVGELFF. In DNA, the CDR3 is TGTGCCAGCAGCTCGGGGGCGGTCGGGGAGCTGTTTTTT.

The genes are TRBV6-2 or TRBV6-3 and TRBJ2-4; D not certain. V was trimmed by 2 bases and J by 5 bases, leaving 10 bases between them. The CDR3 is 14 residues long. Germline V CDR1 and CDR2: MNHEY, SVGEGT. As DNA, the CDR3 is TGTGCCAGCAGTTACCCAAGCCCCCAAAACATTCAGTACTTC. This encodes CASSYPSPQNIQYF.

The V call is TRBV24-1, the J call TRBJ2-7; 10 bases match TRBD2. With 2 bases clipped from V and 4 bases from J, the junction kept 4 bases outside the gene matches. The CDR3 contains 15 residues. The germline gives CDR1 KGHDR, CDR2 SFDVKD. CDR3 residues: CATSDSGTSAYEQYF. The CDR3 DNA sequence: TGTGCCACCAGTGATTCCGGGACTAGCGCGTACGAGCAGTACTTC.

The chain is built from TRBV4-2 and TRBJ2-2; TRBD2 might be the D (5 bases). The CDR3 runs 17 residues. Germline CDR1 reads LGHNA; CDR2 reads YNFKEQ. With 3 bases removed from V and 4 bases from J, the gap between germline ends came to 18 bases. The DNA of the CDR3 is TGTGCCAGCAGCCACCCCGGGTGGGTCGAGGGCACCGGGGAGCTGTTTTTT. It codes for CASSHPGWVEGTGELFF.